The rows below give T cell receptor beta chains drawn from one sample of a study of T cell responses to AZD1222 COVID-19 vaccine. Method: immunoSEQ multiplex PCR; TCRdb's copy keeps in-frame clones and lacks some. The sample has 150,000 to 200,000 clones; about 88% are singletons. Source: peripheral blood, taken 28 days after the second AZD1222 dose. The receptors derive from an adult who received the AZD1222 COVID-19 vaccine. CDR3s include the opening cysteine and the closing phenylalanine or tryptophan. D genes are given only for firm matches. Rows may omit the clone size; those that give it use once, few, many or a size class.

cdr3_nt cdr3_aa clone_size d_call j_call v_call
TGTGCCAGCGTCGGGGTGCATGAAAAACTGTTTTTT CASVGVHEKLFF . . TRBJ1-4 TRBV7-9
TGCGCCAGCAGCTTGGCCGGAGTCGGGGCTAATGAAAAACTGTTTTTT CASSLAGVGANEKLFF . . TRBJ1-4 TRBV5-1
TGTGCCAGCAGTGACCCTCTGCAGACCCAGTACTTC CASSDPLQTQYF . . TRBJ2-5 TRBV6-1
TGTGCCAGCAGCCCGCGGACTAGCGGGAGCTTTGGTGAGCAGTTCTTC CASSPRTSGSFGEQFF . TRBD2 TRBJ2-1 TRBV9
TGTGCCAGTAGTATATTAAATGAGCAGTTCTTC CASSILNEQFF . . TRBJ2-1 TRBV19
TGTGCCAGCAGCAACACAGGGCGAACGGATTCACCCCTCCACTTT CASSNTGRTDSPLHF . . TRBJ1-6 TRBV6-5
TGTGCCAGCAGCTTACGGTGGCAGGGTGTCAATCAGCCCCAGCATTTT CASSLRWQGVNQPQHF few . TRBJ1-5 TRBV7-2
TGTGCCAGCAGCCCAACAGGGTACAAGAGTGAAAAACTGTTTTTT CASSPTGYKSEKLFF . . TRBJ1-4 TRBV28
TGTGCCAGCAGGGGCAGGGGGCTTCAGCCCCAGCATTTT CASRGRGLQPQHF once TRBD1 TRBJ1-5 TRBV28
TGTGCCAGCAGTTACTCGAGTAGGGTCGATTCACCCCTCCACTTT CASSYSSRVDSPLHF . . TRBJ1-6 TRBV6-5
TGTGCCAGCAGTTACTCGGGACAGGGGGTTATCTACGAGCAGTACTTC CASSYSGQGVIYEQYF . TRBD1 TRBJ2-7 TRBV6-5
TGTGCCGTCTCCGGGACACCCTCTGGAAACACCATATATTTT CAVSGTPSGNTIYF . . TRBJ1-3 TRBV19
TGTGCCAGCAGCGCCAGAGGGGACAGCGGTTACATTCAGTACTTC CASSARGDSGYIQYF . TRBD1 TRBJ2-4 TRBV9
TGTGCCAGCAGTCCCTACGGGACTAGCGGGACCTACAATGAGCAGTTCTTC CASSPYGTSGTYNEQFF . TRBD2 TRBJ2-1 TRBV2
TGTGCCATCAGCCGTGAAAGGGTTGAGCAGTTCTTC CAISRERVEQFF . . TRBJ2-1 TRBV10-3
TGTGCCAGCAGCGGCTCGACAGGGGGGATCAATCAGCCCCAGCATTTT CASSGSTGGINQPQHF . TRBD1 TRBJ1-5 TRBV7-2
TGCGCCAGCAGCCCGGACAGCCCGAACACCGGGGAGCTGTTTTTT CASSPDSPNTGELFF . . TRBJ2-2 TRBV5-1
TGCAGTGCTTCCAGACTGTACGAGCAGTACTTC CSASRLYEQYF . . TRBJ2-7 TRBV20-1
TGTGCCAGCAGTTACTCGGCGGGCCTCACAGATACGCAGTATTTT CASSYSAGLTDTQYF . . TRBJ2-3 TRBV6-5
TGTGCCAGCAGTTCGGCGGATTCCTACGAGCAGTACTTC CASSSADSYEQYF few . TRBJ2-7 TRBV28
TGTGCCAGCAGTGAGACGTGGGGGGAGACCCAGTACTTC CASSETWGETQYF . . TRBJ2-5 TRBV6-1
TGTGCCAGCAGTTTATATATGGACTCTGAAGCTTTCTTT CASSLYMDSEAFF . . TRBJ1-1 TRBV28
TGTGCCAGCACCTTCGGCAGGGTGGGTGATGGCTACACCTTC CASTFGRVGDGYTF few . TRBJ1-2 TRBV6-5
TGCGCCAGCAGCCCGACAGGTATATCCTACGAGCAGTACTTC CASSPTGISYEQYF once . TRBJ2-7 TRBV4-3
TGTGCCAGCAGCTTATTACCGCTGCGCGTGGGTTCGGGGCAGCCCCAGCATTTT CASSLLPLRVGSGQPQHF . . TRBJ1-5 TRBV7-2
TGTGCCAGCAGCTCCACCGGGTCCTCAGCGGACTACGAGCAGTACTTC CASSSTGSSADYEQYF . . TRBJ2-7 TRBV5-5
TGTGCCAGCACCCTAGTCCCCAGGGACGTTCCAGATACGCAGTATTTT CASTLVPRDVPDTQYF . . TRBJ2-3 TRBV9
TGTGCCAGCACCCGACAGGGGGAGACCCAGTACTTC CASTRQGETQYF . TRBD1 TRBJ2-5 TRBV7-9